The rows below give T cell receptor beta chains drawn from one sample of a study of T cell changes during pregnancy in multiple sclerosis. Clones were sequenced by immunoSEQ multiplex PCR, and TCRdb holds only the in-frame ones, with some missing. The repertoire includes 29,000 or so clones, about 89% of them detected once, and about 6.8% sits in the top ten. This material consisted of CD8+ T cells from peripheral blood mononuclear cells, taken after pregnancy. These receptors all stem from a female donor with multiple sclerosis, enrolled in a pregnancy study. Both conserved end residues are part of each CDR3. Each record gives: D gene, CDR3 length, J gene, V gene, clone size, CDR3 protein, CDR3 DNA. D genes are given only for firm matches. Not every row has a clone size; where given, it reads once, few, many or a size class.

NA | 17 | TRBJ2-2 | TRBV4-3 | NA | CASSQDSRGRGAGELFF | TGCGCCAGCAGCCAAGATTCCCGGGGGAGGGGGGCTGGGGAGCTGTTTTTT
TRBD2 | 16 | TRBJ2-3 | TRBV9 | NA | CASSVTSGTSTDTQYF | TGTGCCAGCAGCGTAACGAGCGGGACTAGCACAGATACGCAGTATTTT
TRBD2 | 15 | TRBJ2-1 | TRBV7-8 | NA | CASSSSRLADNEQFF | TGTGCCAGCAGCTCATCCCGACTAGCGGACAATGAGCAGTTCTTC
TRBD1 | 14 | TRBJ2-7 | TRBV18 | NA | CASSPDRGSYEQYF | TGTGCCAGCTCACCTGACAGGGGGAGTTACGAGCAGTACTTC
NA | 12 | TRBJ2-1 | TRBV15 | NA | CATSRVNNEQFF | TGTGCCACCAGCAGAGTAAACAATGAGCAGTTCTTC
NA | 14 | TRBJ2-7 | TRBV5-1 | few | CASSLAGASYEQYF | TGCGCCAGCAGCTTGGCGGGAGCGTCGTACGAGCAGTACTTC
NA | 12 | TRBJ2-3 | TRBV4-2 | NA | CASSQDEDTQYF | TGTGCCAGCAGCCAAGATGAGGATACGCAGTATTTT
NA | 12 | TRBJ1-5 | TRBV13 | NA | CASSSLNQPQHF | TGTGCCAGCAGCTCCCTGAATCAGCCCCAGCATTTT
TRBD2 | 13 | TRBJ2-3 | TRBV10-2 | NA | CASSWTRADTQYF | TGCGCCAGCAGTTGGACTAGGGCAGATACGCAGTATTTT
NA | 13 | TRBJ2-1 | TRBV19 | NA | CASSASRGNEQFF | TGTGCCAGTAGTGCATCCAGGGGCAATGAGCAGTTCTTC
TRBD2 | 20 | TRBJ2-1 | TRBV11-3 | NA | CASSSLGLAGGPIDYNEQFF | TGTGCCAGCAGCTCCCTGGGACTAGCGGGAGGGCCGATAGACTACAATGAGCAGTTCTTC
TRBD2 | 13 | TRBJ2-1 | TRBV30 | once | CAWSVGGGNEQFF | TGTGCCTGGAGCGTCGGGGGGGGTAATGAGCAGTTCTTC
TRBD2 | 17 | TRBJ2-7 | TRBV6-1 | NA | CASSAGTSGYPAYEQYF | TGTGCCAGCAGTGCGGGGACTAGCGGGTACCCCGCCTACGAGCAGTACTTC
TRBD2 | 16 | TRBJ2-2 | TRBV4-3 | NA | CASSPIAGGLTGELFF | TGCGCCAGCAGCCCGATAGCGGGAGGGCTCACCGGGGAGCTGTTTTTT
TRBD1 | 14 | TRBJ2-7 | TRBV9 | NA | CASSTGGTSYEQYF | TGTGCCAGCAGCACAGGGGGTACTTCCTACGAGCAGTACTTC